These T cell receptor beta chains were read from a single sample in a study of blood T cell repertoires in COVID-19. Sequenced by immunoSEQ multiplex PCR; TCRdb stores in-frame clones only, minus some. The sample includes hundreds of thousands of clones, about 89% of them seen just once. The specimen sequenced was PBMCs or T cells enriched from blood (not recorded which). These TCRs come from a woman aged 40-49 years who had recovered from COVID-19. Each CDR3 is given with its conserved first and last residue. Fields, in order: D gene, J gene, V gene, clone size, CDR3 DNA, CDR3 protein. A D gene is named only where the DNA matches it firmly. Clone sizes are given selectively: once, few, many, or a class where the clone is expanded.

d_gene: TRBD1; j_gene: TRBJ1-2; v_gene: TRBV5-8; abundance: NA; CDR3nt: TGTGCCAGCAGCCCTGTGGGCAGGGGGCTCGGATATGGCTACACCTTC; CDR3aa: CASSPVGRGLGYGYTF
d_gene: NA; j_gene: TRBJ2-7; v_gene: TRBV27; abundance: NA; CDR3nt: TGTGCCAGCACCCTTCCCCTCTCCCTCTACGAGCAGTACTTC; CDR3aa: CASTLPLSLYEQYF
d_gene: NA; j_gene: TRBJ2-7; v_gene: TRBV19; abundance: NA; CDR3nt: TGTGCCAGTAGTATCGGATTCGGCAGGAAGATATACGAGCAGTACTTC; CDR3aa: CASSIGFGRKIYEQYF
d_gene: NA; j_gene: TRBJ2-7; v_gene: TRBV18; abundance: NA; CDR3nt: TGTGCCAGCTCACCACCGTCGGGTACGAGCTCCTACGAGCAGTACTTC; CDR3aa: CASSPPSGTSSYEQYF
d_gene: NA; j_gene: TRBJ1-2; v_gene: TRBV19; abundance: NA; CDR3nt: TGTGCCAGTAAGGCATGGTGGGGGCAAGGTGGCTACACCTTC; CDR3aa: CASKAWWGQGGYTF
d_gene: NA; j_gene: TRBJ2-7; v_gene: TRBV7-9; abundance: NA; CDR3nt: TGTGCCAGCAGCTCCCTCGGGAACGAGCAGTACTTC; CDR3aa: CASSSLGNEQYF
d_gene: TRBD1; j_gene: TRBJ1-4; v_gene: TRBV5-1; abundance: once; CDR3nt: TGCGCCAGCAGCATCCGGGACAGGGCTAATGAAAAACTGTTTTTT; CDR3aa: CASSIRDRANEKLFF
d_gene: TRBD1; j_gene: TRBJ1-6; v_gene: TRBV6-1; abundance: NA; CDR3nt: TGTGCCAGCAGTGAAGGACAGGGGAAGAATTCACCCCTCCACTTT; CDR3aa: CASSEGQGKNSPLHF
d_gene: TRBD2; j_gene: TRBJ2-1; v_gene: TRBV19; abundance: NA; CDR3nt: TGTGCCAGTAGTCCCGGACTAGCGGGAGGTATGGACCACAATGAGCAGTTCTTC; CDR3aa: CASSPGLAGGMDHNEQFF
d_gene: TRBD2; j_gene: TRBJ2-5; v_gene: TRBV2; abundance: NA; CDR3nt: TGTGCCAGCAGGCTACTAGCGGGGGTAGAGACCCAGTACTTC; CDR3aa: CASRLLAGVETQYF
d_gene: NA; j_gene: TRBJ2-2; v_gene: TRBV18; abundance: NA; CDR3nt: TGTGCCAGCTCACCGCGGGGGAACACCGGGGAGCTGTTTTTT; CDR3aa: CASSPRGNTGELFF
d_gene: TRBD1; j_gene: TRBJ2-7; v_gene: TRBV7-6; abundance: NA; CDR3nt: TGTGCCAGCGGTCCACGGACAGGGGGCTACGAGCAGTACTTC; CDR3aa: CASGPRTGGYEQYF
d_gene: NA; j_gene: TRBJ2-4; v_gene: TRBV4-3; abundance: NA; CDR3nt: TGCGCCAGCAGCCAAGACCCTTTAGCCAAAAACATTCAGTACTTC; CDR3aa: CASSQDPLAKNIQYF